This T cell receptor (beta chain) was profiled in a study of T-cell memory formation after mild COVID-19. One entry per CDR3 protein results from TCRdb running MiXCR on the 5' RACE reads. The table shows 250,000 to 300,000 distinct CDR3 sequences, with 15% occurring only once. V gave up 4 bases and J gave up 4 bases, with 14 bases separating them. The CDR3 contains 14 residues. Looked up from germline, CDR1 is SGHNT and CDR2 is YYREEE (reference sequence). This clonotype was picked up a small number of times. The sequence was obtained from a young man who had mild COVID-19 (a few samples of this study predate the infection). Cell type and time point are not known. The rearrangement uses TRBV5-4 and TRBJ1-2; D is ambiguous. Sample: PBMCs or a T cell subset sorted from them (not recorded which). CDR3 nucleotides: TGTGCCAGCAGCCACACTTCAGAGTCCTATGGCTACACCTTC. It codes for CASSHTSESYGYTF.